Here is one T cell receptor (beta chain) with its context. The source of the sample is a study of technical replicates of blood from several donors. The V end was cut by 7 bases, the J end by 6 bases, with 22 bases between. The CDR3 sequence is 14 residues long. CDR1 and CDR2 from the germline V gene are SQVTM and ANQGSEA. Some clones are missing from TCRdb's copy, which holds only in-frame ones; the method was immunoSEQ multiplex PCR. The table shows approximately 92,000 clones, with approximately 95% occurring only once. V gene TRBV29-1 combines with J gene TRBJ2-7, with a tentative D call TRBD1 (6 bases). Sequenced: T cells isolated from PBMCs. The TCR comes from a human donor in good health. The CDR3 nucleotides read TGCAGCGCAATCAGAAACACAGGGTCACCCGAGCAGTACTTC. Its protein is CSAIRNTGSPEQYF.